A single sample gave rise to the 9 T cell receptor beta chains below, sequenced in a study of OX40 agonist ivuxolimab in advanced cancers. Library generation was performed with the immunoSEQ multiplex PCR assay. Drawn from immuneACCESS, this table holds only the in-frame rearrangements with V and J called that TCRdb kept. Clones are partly lost; checked studies trace under half to an unresolved V gene and leave the rest unexplained. In all, the sample holds 35,000 to 40,000 clones, and about 86% of those were seen once. The ten largest account for roughly 2.4% of the sample. Source: CD4+ or CD8+ T cells sorted from blood, taken in a trial of the OX40 agonist ivuxolimab. These receptors came from an adult with an advanced solid tumor such as melanoma, head and neck, liver or kidney cancer.

The V gene is TRBV11-3, the J gene TRBJ2-2, with D perhaps matching TRBD1 (7 bases). Trimming removed 1 base from V and 3 bases from J, with 15 bases in between. Per germline, CDR1 SGHNT and CDR2 YENEEA. The CDR3 consists of 17 residues. The CDR3 DNA reads as TGTGCCAGCAGCTTAGGACTAGACAGGGTCTACACCGGGGAGCTGTTTTTT. Translation: CASSLGLDRVYTGELFF.

The J gene is TRBJ2-5, the V gene TRBV5-1; D is perhaps TRBD1 (6 bases). Germline lookup yields CDR1 SGHRS and CDR2 YFSETQ. The CDR3 is 14 amino acids. The ends were cut back, 0 bases at V and 4 bases at J, with 10 bases in the middle. The DNA for the CDR3 is TGCGCCAGCAGCTTGGACAGGGCAGGAGAGACCCAGTACTTC. Its protein product is CASSLDRAGETQYF.

The chain recombines TRBV13 with TRBJ2-7; 12 bases map to TRBD2. This CDR3 has 16 residues. Per germline, CDR1 PRHDT and CDR2 FYEKMQ (reference sequence). V was pared by 0 bases and J by 4 bases, with 4 bases of the junction left unmatched. This chain's CDR3 is CASSLGLAGGWYEQYF. The CDR3 nucleotides are TGTGCCAGCAGCTTAGGACTAGCGGGGGGATGGTACGAGCAGTACTTC.

The rearrangement joins TRBV7-6 to TRBJ2-1; 12 nucleotides line up with TRBD1. The CDR3 spans 15 residues. Germline-derived CDR1 and CDR2 are SGHVS and FNYEAQ. Trimming at V came to 0 bases and at J to 7 bases, leaving 1 base not matched to a gene. The CDR3 spells CASSLAGQGANEQFF. The CDR3 nucleotides are TGTGCCAGCAGCTTAGCGGGACAGGGGGCTAATGAGCAGTTCTTC. Together with reference TRBV7-6 and TRBJ2-1, the CDR3 gives the full variable domain: GAGVSQSPRYKVTKRGQDVALRCDPISGHVSLYWYRQALGQGPEFLTYFNYEAQQDKSGLPNDRFSAERPEGSISTLTIQRTEQRDSAMYRCASSLAGQGANEQFFGPGTRLTVL.

The V and J genes are TRBV4-2 and TRBJ2-3, with D possibly being TRBD1 or TRBD2 (5 bases each). This CDR3 contains 13 residues. The germline CDR1 and CDR2 sequences are LGHNA and YNFKEQ. Trimming removed 5 bases from V and 13 bases from J, with 19 bases in between. The chain's CDR3 is CASSLSSLGDKYF. CDR3 DNA: TGTGCCAGCAGCTTGTCCAGTTTGGGGGATAAGTATTTT.

The rearrangement links TRBV7-2 to TRBJ2-7; D remains ambiguous. Germline V lookup: CDR1 SGHTA, CDR2 FQGNSA. The CDR3 is 13 residues long. Trimming shortened V by 3 bases and J by 0 bases, and 6 bases separated the two germline ends. The CDR3 spells CASSFETSYEQYF. CDR3 nucleotide sequence: TGTGCCAGCAGCTTCGAGACCTCCTACGAGCAGTACTTC.

Only a few counts were recorded for this clone. The chain has TRBV18 and TRBJ1-5, with D unresolved. V lost 3 bases, J lost 6 bases, and 9 bases lay in between. Looked up from germline, CDR1 is KGHSH and CDR2 is LQKENI. The CDR3 consists of 13 residues. Here the CDR3 DNA reads TGTGCCAGCTCACCGGGAGAAGTTCAGCCCCAGCATTTT. It codes for CASSPGEVQPQHF.

This clone has more than one count but fewer than ten. DNA of the CDR3: TGTGCCAGCAGTTACCCTGGGGGGCAGCAAGAGACCCAGTACTTC. It specifies CASSYPGGQQETQYF. The chain combines TRBV6-5 with TRBJ2-5; D possibly uses TRBD1 or TRBD2 (6 bases each). CDR3 length: 15 residues. Germline CDR1 reads MNHEY; CDR2 reads SVGAGI. Trimming cost V 2 bases and J 2 bases, with 12 bases left between them.

Written as DNA, the CDR3 is TGTGCCAGCAGCTTAGGAGGGGGCAGTGGTGAGACCCAGTACTTC. Amino acids: CASSLGGGSGETQYF. The chain joins TRBV7-9 to TRBJ2-5, with 7 bases fitting TRBD1. There are 15 residues in the CDR3. The junction had 7 bases not matched to a gene; V was cut back by 1 base and J by 5 bases. In germline, CDR1 is SEHNR, CDR2 FQNEAQ (reference sequence). The variable domain in full, with the rest retrieved from reference TRBV7-9 and TRBJ2-5, is DTGVSQNPRHKITKRGQNVTFRCDPISEHNRLYWYRQTLGQGPEFLTYFQNEAQLEKSRLLSDRFSAERPKGSFSTLEIQRTEQGDSAMYLCASSLGGGSGETQYFGPGTRLLVL.